The rows below give T cell receptor beta chains drawn from one sample of a study of blood T cell repertoires in COVID-19. Using immunoSEQ multiplex PCR, the repertoire was profiled, and TCRdb retains in-frame clones only, with some absent. The sample lists a few hundred thousand clones; around 80% were seen once. The sample comprised PBMCs or T cells enriched from blood (not recorded which). All receptors derive from a man between 40 and 49 years old who had recovered from COVID-19. CDR3s include the opening cysteine and the closing phenylalanine or tryptophan. The D gene is left open where the match is weak. Rows may omit the clone size; those that give it use once, few, many or a size class.

clone size: NA; D gene: NA; J gene: TRBJ1-1; V gene: TRBV19; CDR3 protein: CASHTSNTEAFF; CDR3 DNA: TGTGCCAGTCATACATCGAACACTGAAGCTTTCTTT
clone size: NA; D gene: NA; J gene: TRBJ2-5; V gene: TRBV24-1; CDR3 protein: CATSDKIYRGETQYF; CDR3 DNA: TGTGCCACCAGTGACAAGATATATAGGGGAGAGACCCAGTACTTC
clone size: NA; D gene: NA; J gene: TRBJ1-3; V gene: TRBV28; CDR3 protein: CASVGTPGGRSGNTIYF; CDR3 DNA: TGTGCCAGCGTGGGGACACCCGGCGGTCGCTCTGGAAACACCATATATTTT
clone size: NA; D gene: NA; J gene: TRBJ2-2; V gene: TRBV5-1; CDR3 protein: CASSAIGGSNTGELFF; CDR3 DNA: TGCGCCAGCAGCGCGATTGGGGGGTCGAACACCGGGGAGCTGTTTTTT
clone size: NA; D gene: TRBD1; J gene: TRBJ1-6; V gene: TRBV7-2; CDR3 protein: CASSPRTGDSPLHF; CDR3 DNA: TGTGCCAGCAGCCCTAGGACAGGAGACTCACCCCTCCACTTT
clone size: NA; D gene: NA; J gene: TRBJ1-2; V gene: TRBV12-3/TRBV12-4; CDR3 protein: CASSSNPTGGYTF; CDR3 DNA: TGTGCCAGCAGTTCAAACCCTACTGGTGGCTACACCTTC
clone size: NA; D gene: NA; J gene: TRBJ1-6; V gene: TRBV9; CDR3 protein: CASSPDSSPLHF; CDR3 DNA: TGTGCCAGCAGCCCGGACAGTTCACCCCTCCACTTT
clone size: NA; D gene: TRBD1; J gene: TRBJ2-2; V gene: TRBV30; CDR3 protein: CAWSVGGDWTGELFF; CDR3 DNA: TGTGCCTGGAGTGTAGGGGGCGATTGGACCGGGGAGCTGTTTTTT
clone size: few; D gene: TRBD1; J gene: TRBJ1-5; V gene: TRBV19; CDR3 protein: CASSKGTGGAWEPQHF; CDR3 DNA: TGTGCCAGTAGTAAGGGGACAGGGGGCGCGTGGGAGCCCCAGCATTTT
clone size: NA; D gene: NA; J gene: TRBJ1-3; V gene: TRBV30; CDR3 protein: CAWTGGGAYSGNTIYF; CDR3 DNA: TGTGCCTGGACCGGCGGGGGGGCCTACTCTGGAAACACCATATATTTT
clone size: NA; D gene: TRBD1; J gene: TRBJ1-2; V gene: TRBV2; CDR3 protein: CASSRDRSVEGYTF; CDR3 DNA: TGTGCCAGCAGCCGGGACAGATCAGTCGAGGGCTACACCTTC
clone size: NA; D gene: NA; J gene: TRBJ2-5; V gene: TRBV5-4; CDR3 protein: CASSQEGTAGKETQYF; CDR3 DNA: TGTGCCAGCAGCCAGGAGGGGACGGCTGGTAAAGAGACCCAGTACTTC
clone size: NA; D gene: TRBD1; J gene: TRBJ1-2; V gene: TRBV5-1; CDR3 protein: CASSPIRTGGYGYTF; CDR3 DNA: TGCGCCAGCAGCCCAATTAGGACAGGGGGGTATGGCTACACCTTC
clone size: NA; D gene: NA; J gene: TRBJ2-3; V gene: TRBV10-1; CDR3 protein: CASSAGYTQYF; CDR3 DNA: TGCGCCAGCAGTGCGGGGTATACGCAGTATTTT
clone size: once; D gene: NA; J gene: TRBJ2-5; V gene: TRBV14; CDR3 protein: CASSQGGLRSDQYF; CDR3 DNA: TGTGCCAGCAGCCAAGGAGGACTCCGTTCAGACCAGTACTTC
clone size: NA; D gene: TRBD1; J gene: TRBJ2-5; V gene: TRBV4-2; CDR3 protein: CASSPLGQGASWETQYF; CDR3 DNA: TGTGCCAGCAGCCCCTTAGGACAGGGAGCTAGTTGGGAGACCCAGTACTTC
clone size: NA; D gene: NA; J gene: TRBJ2-7; V gene: TRBV7-9; CDR3 protein: CASSFPGYEQYF; CDR3 DNA: TGTGCCAGCAGCTTCCCGGGCTACGAGCAGTACTTC
clone size: NA; D gene: NA; J gene: TRBJ1-3; V gene: TRBV9; CDR3 protein: CASSVDGKGNTIYF; CDR3 DNA: TGTGCCAGCAGCGTAGACGGGAAAGGAAACACCATATATTTT